This T cell receptor (beta chain) was recovered during a study of PD-1 blockade in mismatch repair-deficient tumors. This CDR3 contains 14 residues. Trimming pared 6 bases from V and 5 bases from J, leaving 16 bases between. CDR1 MNHNS and CDR2 SASEGT come from the germline V gene. Sequencing used immunoSEQ multiplex PCR; TCRdb keeps in-frame clones, though not all of them. Of 30,000 to 40,000 clones detected, about 88% appear once; the ten largest clones hold 3.9%. The source was peripheral blood, collected roughly 76 weeks after starting pembrolizumab. The TCR comes from an adult with mismatch repair-deficient cancer. This chain links TRBV6-1 with TRBJ1-2, with D perhaps TRBD1 (5 bases). The CDR3 protein is CASRAGYDQYGYTF. The CDR3 DNA follows: TGTGCCAGCAGGGCAGGGTATGACCAATATGGCTACACCTTC.